These 21 T cell receptor beta chains were all obtained from the same sample, sequenced in a study of T cell repertoires in cytomegalovirus infection. MiXCR was run by TCRdb on the reads, yielding one entry per CDR3 protein. The sample has some 600,000 distinct CDR3 sequences; roughly 24% are singletons. What was sequenced was CD8+ T cells from PBMCs. The receptors were sampled from a human donor in good health (CMV status not recorded). Some clones in this sample may be carry-over from other donors' samples.

This clonotype occurred once. V and J are TRBV27 and TRBJ2-5; perhaps TRBD2 as D (7 bases). The V end lost 10 bases, the J end lost 1 base, and 13 bases lay between the germline ends. Per the germline V gene, CDR1 is MNHEY and CDR2 is SMNVEV (reference sequence). This CDR3 contains 13 residues. CDR3 DNA: TGTGCCACCGGCCGGGGGGCCCAAGAGACCCAGTACTTC. Protein product: CATGRGAQETQYF.

A remark on this clonotype: A read error may account for a junction end that differs from germline. The chain couples TRBV7-3 to TRBJ2-2, with a tentative D call TRBD2 (7 bases). The CDR3 is 16 amino acids. From germline, CDR1 is SGHTA and CDR2 FQGTGA. Here the CDR3 DNA reads TGTGCCACCAGCTTAACACGGGGGGCGAGCACCGGGGAGCTGTTTTTT. Protein sequence: CATSLTRGASTGELFF.

Of note for this clonotype: With a much larger clone just one base away, this may be a read error. The chain links TRBV7-2 to TRBJ2-1; D could derive from TRBD1 or TRBD2 (5 bases each). Germline V gene sequence: CDR1 SGHTA, CDR2 FQGNSA. CDR3 length: 15 amino acids. The ends were cut back, 6 bases at V and 8 bases at J, with 20 bases in the middle. This CDR3 is CASSLGARGSHEQFF. Written as DNA, the CDR3 is TGTGCCAGCAGTCTCGGGGCAAGGGGATCCCATGAGCAGTTCTTC.

The CDR3 bases are TGTGCCAGCAGTTACTCGATAGGGAACACCGGGGAGCTGTTTTTT. Its protein is CASSYSIGNTGELFF. V gene TRBV6-6 combines with J gene TRBJ2-2; D unresolved. From germline, CDR1 is MNHNY and CDR2 SVGAGI (reference sequence). The V end lost 0 bases, the J end lost 1 base, and 6 bases lay between the germline ends. The CDR3 contains 15 residues.

CDR3 region: CASSFDRGSPRAFF. The CDR3 nucleotides are TGTGCCAGCAGCTTTGACAGGGGATCCCCAAGGGCTTTCTTT. This chain connects TRBV7-9 to TRBJ1-1; TRBD1 matches at 8 bases. The length of the CDR3 is 14 residues. V gave up 3 bases and J gave up 11 bases; unmatched junction bases: 11. Looked up from germline, CDR1 is SEHNR and CDR2 is FQNEAQ (reference sequence).

The chain recombines TRBV9 with TRBJ2-5; 7 nucleotides line up with TRBD2. The CDR3 runs to 16 residues. Unmatched junction bases numbered 14, after V lost 4 bases and J lost 5 bases. Per the germline V gene, CDR1 is SGDLS and CDR2 is YYNGEE. The CDR3 here is CASSSQRGPGRETQYF. The CDR3 bases are TGTGCCAGCAGCTCCCAGCGGGGCCCTGGAAGGGAGACCCAGTACTTC.

The rearrangement joins TRBV20-1 to TRBJ2-3, with D perhaps given as TRBD1 or TRBD2 (6 bases each). The CDR3 runs to 17 residues. Germline V gene data show CDR1 as DFQATT and CDR2 as SNEGSKA (reference sequence). Trimming removed 0 bases at V and 5 bases at J, with 21 bases between. The CDR3 DNA follows: TGCAGTGCTAGAGATACGGGGGCCACTACGAGTGGAGATACGCAGTATTTT. It yields the protein CSARDTGATTSGDTQYF.

This clonotype was seen a handful of times. V is TRBV28 and J is TRBJ2-2, with D uncertain. Germline V gives CDR1 MDHEN, CDR2 SYDVKM. The CDR3 totals 12 residues. Trimming took off 7 bases at V and 0 bases at J, with 3 bases between the two ends. The CDR3 spells CASNPNTGELFF. The CDR3 DNA follows: TGTGCCAGCAATCCGAACACCGGGGAGCTGTTTTTT.

In nucleotides, the CDR3 is TGCAGCGTTTTAGCGGGGGAGAACACCGGGGAGCTGTTTTTT. It yields the protein CSVLAGENTGELFF. The V gene is TRBV29-1, the J gene TRBJ2-2, with TRBD2 identical over 9 bases. Per germline, CDR1 SQVTM and CDR2 ANQGSEA. V trimming: 5 bases; J trimming: 1 base; junction bases outside the gene matches: 2. The CDR3 is 14 residues long.

This clonotype occurred a few times. J is TRBJ2-1 and V is TRBV12-3 or TRBV12-4; tentative D call: TRBD1 (7 bases). The CDR3 has 19 residues. The germline V and J ends were trimmed by 3 bases and 5 bases, with 26 bases remaining between them. CDR3 amino acids: CASSLSWDSPTRGDNEQFF. The CDR3 DNA sequence: TGTGCCAGCAGTTTGAGCTGGGACAGTCCCACCCGCGGGGACAATGAGCAGTTCTTC.

This clonotype was seen more than once but under ten times. V is TRBV12-3 or TRBV12-4 and J is TRBJ2-3, with TRBD1 as a possible D gene (6 bases). The CDR3 covers 14 residues. Between the trimmed V and J ends, which lost 4 bases and 4 bases, there was a span of 12 bases. In DNA form, the CDR3 reads TGTGCCAGCAGTTGGGGGCCCTCGGCAGATACGCAGTATTTT. This translates into CASSWGPSADTQYF.

The chain recombines TRBV7-9 with TRBJ1-1; D is perhaps TRBD1 (5 bases). V lost 5 bases, J lost 5 bases, and 18 bases lay in between. The germline V gene encodes CDR1 SEHNR and CDR2 FQNEAQ (reference sequence). The CDR3 covers 15 residues. CDR3 DNA sequence: TGTGCCAGCAGCAAAACGGGACCCGGGGGTACTGAAGCTTTCTTT. It translates to CASSKTGPGGTEAFF.

The chain employs TRBV2 and TRBJ2-1, with D unclear. The CDR3 totals 15 residues. The V end was cut by 0 bases, the J end by 4 bases, with 10 bases between. In germline, CDR1 is SNHLY, CDR2 FYNNEI. The CDR3 coding sequence is TGTGCCAGCAGTGAAGCAGCAGGCCCTTACAATGAGCAGTTCTTC. This gives the protein CASSEAAGPYNEQFF.

The genes are TRBV2 and TRBJ1-1, with D perhaps TRBD1 (6 bases). Deletions cut 4 bases from V and 12 bases from J, with 9 bases between. CDR3 size: 10 residues. Germline lookup yields CDR1 SNHLY and CDR2 FYNNEI. CDR3 sequence: CASSGQESFF. For the CDR3, the DNA is TGTGCCAGCAGTGGACAGGAGTCTTTCTTT.

This chain links TRBV29-1 with TRBJ1-2; perhaps TRBD1 as D (6 bases). The CDR3 loop spans 12 amino acids. Trimming stripped 5 bases from V and 4 bases from J, with 11 bases between. Germline assignment: CDR1 SQVTM and CDR2 ANQGSEA. The CDR3 loop is CSVPGEGYGYTF. As DNA, the CDR3 is TGCAGCGTTCCAGGGGAGGGCTATGGCTACACCTTC.

This clonotype has a count of ten or more. The genes are TRBV7-8 and TRBJ1-1; 8 nucleotides align to TRBD1. The germline V gene has CDR1 SGHVS and CDR2 FQNEAQ. The CDR3 totals 16 residues. Germline trimming cut 5 bases from V and 3 bases from J; bases unmatched to any gene: 11. The CDR3 bases are TGTGCCAGCAGCCCTACAGGGGGATTCCATCACACTGAAGCTTTCTTT. Amino acid sequence: CASSPTGGFHHTEAFF. The variable domain in full, with the rest retrieved from reference TRBV7-8 and TRBJ1-1, is GAGVSQSPRYKVAKRGQDVALRCDPISGHVSLFWYQQALGQGPEFLTYFQNEAQLDKSGLPSDRFFAERPEGSVSTLKIQRTQQEDSAVYLCASSPTGGFHHTEAFFGQGTRLTVV.

The chain recombines TRBV7-2 with TRBJ2-5; TRBD1 aligns across 8 bases. From germline, CDR1 is SGHTA and CDR2 FQGNSA. Trimming cost V 5 bases and J 0 bases; bases outside gene matches: 8. This CDR3 comprises 16 residues. CDR3 sequence reads: CASSPPPRGHQETQYF. The CDR3 coding sequence is TGTGCCAGCAGCCCGCCTCCCAGGGGGCACCAAGAGACCCAGTACTTC.

The table lists this clonotype with many counts. The chain employs TRBV6-1 and TRBJ1-1; TRBD1 matches 11 bases. V lost 5 bases, J lost 5 bases, and 1 base stayed unmatched. The CDR3 contains 13 residues. The germline V gene encodes CDR1 MNHNS and CDR2 SASEGT. This chain's CDR3 is CASSWDRGTEAFF. CDR3 coding DNA: TGTGCCAGCAGTTGGGACAGGGGGACTGAAGCTTTCTTT.

The J gene is TRBJ1-5, the V gene TRBV6-2 or TRBV6-3, with unresolved D. The length of the CDR3 is 15 residues. Germline V lookup: CDR1 MNHEY, CDR2 SVGEGT. V was cut by 6 bases and J by 5 bases, with 17 bases left in between. CDR3 loop: CASRRVQLQDQPQHF. In DNA form, the CDR3 reads TGTGCCAGCAGGAGGGTACAGCTTCAAGATCAGCCCCAGCATTTT.

The chain couples TRBV7-9 to TRBJ2-1; D ambiguous. This CDR3 contains 14 residues. Trimming shortened V by 1 base and J by 6 bases, and 10 bases separated the two germline ends. Germline CDR1 SEHNR, CDR2 FQNEAQ (reference sequence). CDR3 region: CASSLDARVNEQFF. The CDR3 coding sequence is TGTGCCAGCAGCTTAGACGCTAGAGTCAATGAGCAGTTCTTC.

This clonotype was observed at least ten times. The V gene is TRBV7-2, the J gene TRBJ2-5; 9 nucleotides line up with TRBD1. V dropped 5 bases and J dropped 3; count of bases not matched to a gene: 22. The germline V gene has CDR1 SGHTA and CDR2 FQGNSA. The CDR3 has 20 residues. CDR3 protein: CASSNPGQGLFSVLEETQYF. CDR3 DNA sequence: TGTGCCAGCAGCAACCCGGGACAGGGACTATTTTCTGTCCTGGAAGAGACCCAGTACTTC.